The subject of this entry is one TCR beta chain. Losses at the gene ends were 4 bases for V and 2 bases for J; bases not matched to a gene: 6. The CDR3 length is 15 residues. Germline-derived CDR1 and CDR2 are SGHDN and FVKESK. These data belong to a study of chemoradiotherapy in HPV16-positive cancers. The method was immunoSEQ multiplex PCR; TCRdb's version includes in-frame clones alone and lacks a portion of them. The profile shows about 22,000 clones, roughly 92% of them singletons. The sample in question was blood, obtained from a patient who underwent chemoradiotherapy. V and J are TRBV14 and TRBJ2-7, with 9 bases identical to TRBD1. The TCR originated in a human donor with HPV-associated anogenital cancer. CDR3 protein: CASSRGTGRAYEQYF. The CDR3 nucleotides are TGTGCCAGCAGCCGAGGGACAGGGAGGGCCTACGAGCAGTACTTC. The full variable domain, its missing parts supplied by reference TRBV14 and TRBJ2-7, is EAGVTQFPSHSVIEKGQTVTLRCDPISGHDNLYWYRRVMGKEIKFLLHFVKESKQDESGMPNNRFLAERTGGTYSTLKVQPAELEDSGVYFCASSRGTGRAYEQYFGPGTRLTVT.